This paragraph reports one T cell receptor (beta chain). Its antigen is still unknown. One base away there is no much larger clone; base qualities are not given. This entry is derived from a study of Ad26.COV2.S vaccination and SARS-CoV-2 variants (dated by TCRdb to 2020 to 2022). About the study as a whole: Donors in the vaccine arm were drawn from COV1001, a multicentre, randomized, double-blind, placebo-controlled phase I-IIa trial testing Ad26.COV2.S in healthy adults. Ad26.COV2.S was administered intramuscularly at 5 x 10^10 or 1 x 10^11 viral particles, either as a single shot or as two shots given 56 days apart. The specificity and breadth of SARS-CoV-2-reactive T cell receptors after Ad26.COV2.S vaccination were assessed by TCRbeta repertoire sequencing. The TCR-sequenced set comprised approximately 32 samples: some 20 Ad26.COV2.S vaccine recipients, 5 placebo recipients and 8 SARS-CoV-2 convalescent individuals. Participants in the trial were split at random into five groups of five each, receiving low-dose or high-dose Ad26.COV2.S once or twice, or else placebo on both occasions. Investigators remained blinded to trial group allocation during experiments and outcome assessment. Study-wide conclusions, independent of this receptor: The study was not powered for comparison of responses between vaccine doses or regimens. It was noted by the authors that total T cell responses may have been underestimated by the TCR breadth and depth analyses. After vaccination, spike-specific CD8+ and CD4+ T cell responses were reported to show substantial breadth. Non-spike TCR breadth was comparable between vaccine and placebo recipients, consistent with the vaccine containing only spike. Higher spike-specific TCR breadth was observed in Ad26.COV2.S recipients than in placebo recipients (P = 0.0014).

Interpreted using the paper, the treatment or condition label stands for: 19 received Ad26.COV2.S at low or high dose, single or two shots; roughly five received placebo; per-sample allocation not given. For vaccine and placebo recipients, the sequenced repertoires came from samples collected on day 63 after the first injection. Between 29 July and 7 August 2020, Cohort 1b enrolled some 25 adults aged 18-55 years at one site in Boston, USA. Ad26.COV2.S was a replication-incompetent adenovirus type 26 vector expressing a prefusion-stabilized SARS-CoV-2 spike protein from the original Wuhan strain. V sheds 5 bases and J sheds 1 base, leaving 8 bases between their ends. The CDR3 spans 13 residues, from the cysteine through the phenylalanine. CDR3 DNA only is kept here, 39 bases in frame from base 1. For CDR1 and CDR2, the germline V gene lists SGHTA and FQGTGA. TCRbeta CDR3 regions were sequenced with the immunoSEQ Assay. After extraction, genomic DNA underwent amplification by bias-controlled multiplex PCR, followed by high-throughput sequencing. For the original study's pipeline: To quantify the absolute abundance of each unique TCRbeta CDR3 region, sequences were collapsed and filtered. Usable DNA was measured by amplifying reference genes present in all nucleated cells, and TCRbeta template counts were normalized to that usable DNA to estimate T cell fraction. Repertoire TCRs were annotated as SARS-CoV-2-specific by exact matching of V gene, CDR3 amino acid sequence and J gene to a known reactive TCR set. The reference SARS-CoV-2 TCR set was derived from MIRA and filtered for enrichment in COVID-19-positive ImmuneCODE repertoires, a step that removed public or cross-reactive TCRs. Using the MIRA antigens, annotated TCRs were further analysed by specific ORF or by position within an ORF. Depth was the summed frequency of annotated unique rearrangements, while breadth was defined as annotated unique rearrangements over total unique productive rearrangements. TCR breadth was compared between groups using two-sided Wilcoxon rank-sum tests. TCRdb limited this immuneACCESS table to in-frame rearrangements with V and J called. A share of clones is missing; checked studies link under half to unresolved V genes, and the rest is unexplained. Clone size and V and J calls were adopted from that table, with D and trimming inferred from the DNA. Across this sample there are roughly 300,000 clones, with around 88% seen only once. The ten largest clones take up around 5% of the sample.

Here the chain combines TRBV7-3 and TRBJ1-1; the D gene assignment is ambiguous. Here the sequenced sample was peripheral blood, taken in a trial of Ad26.COV2.S vaccine versus placebo. The sequence was collected from a person between 18 and 65 years old who received the Ad26.COV2.S COVID-19 vaccine or a placebo. The base sequence is TGTGCCAGCAGCGCGGACGGGAACACTGAAGCTTTCTTT. Its protein product is CASSADGNTEAFF.